This section outlines one T cell receptor (beta chain) sequence together with its context. It has no known antigen specificity. No base-level quality is on record; no much larger clone is a single base apart. This entry is derived from a study of blood T cell repertoires in COVID-19 (dated by TCRdb to 2020 to 2021). Context from the whole study: Samples from collaborators originated in the United States, Italy and Spain and spanned both the acute and convalescent phases of COVID-19. Subjects who had been exposed to COVID-19, were actively infected with it, or had recovered from it provided the deeply sampled blood TCRbeta repertoires that made up the dataset. A freely available public database, intended as a resource for researchers studying the immune response to SARS-CoV-2, is where the repertoires were released. Where available, HLA class I and class II types were taken from metadata supplied by the sample provider and were not determined by assay-based typing. The material from the prospective study consisted of cDNA or gDNA derived from T cells, B-cell-depleted T cells, or PBMCs. Samples were obtained from the ongoing ImmuneRACE study (first 160 participants) and from 1,000 to 1,500 subjects provided by 6 global collaborators. Sample metadata almost always included a de-identified subject ID, COVID-19 status, age in years and sex.

V is cut back by 3 bases and J by 1 base, with 2 bases in the junction unmatched. The CDR3 goes from the cysteine to the phenylalanine over 15 residues. The sequence is cut down to CDR3 DNA, 45 bases in frame from base 1. Per the germline V gene, SGHRS is the CDR1 and YFSETQ is the CDR2. General conclusions and limits of the study: The amount of clinical and demographic metadata varied by source and participant and was provided uncurated.

The collaborating institutions used their own protocols to collect whole blood in K2EDTA tubes. For TCRbeta analysis, collaborators shipped samples as frozen whole blood, isolated PBMCs, or DNA extracted from either of those sample types. The immunoSEQ Assay, a bias-controlled multiplex PCR, was used to amplify TCRbeta CDR3 regions from genomic DNA. In the paper's pipeline: The number of nucleated cells in each sample was estimated from the amplification of reference gene primers within the assay. To quantify the absolute abundance of each unique TCRbeta CDR3 rearrangement, sequence reads were collapsed and filtered. For each sample, productive Simpson clonality was calculated as the square root of Simpson's diversity index across productive rearrangements. TCRdb took this table from immuneACCESS and kept in-frame rearrangements with V and J called. Such tables lack part of the clones; where checked against another copy, unresolved V genes explain under half of the gap, and the rest is unexplained. From that table come the V and J calls and clone size; the DNA was used to work out D and trimming. In this sample the table shows under 150,000 clones, 88% of which occur a single time. The leading ten clones occupy roughly 7.6% of the sample.

This TCR derives from a man over 45 with acute or convalescent COVID-19. The material sequenced was peripheral blood. This chain is built from TRBV5-1 and TRBJ2-1, with 9 bases aligning to TRBD1. DNA sequence: TGCGCCAGCAGCTCTGGACAGGGGTCCTACAATGAGCAGTTCTTC. This is translated as CASSSGQGSYNEQFF. The full variable domain, with segments outside the CDR3 supplied by the reference TRBV5-1 and TRBJ2-1 proteins, appears as KAGVTQTPRYLIKTRGQQVTLSCSPISGHRSVSWYQQTPGQGLQFLFEYFSETQRNKGNFPGRFSGRQFSNSRSEMNVSTLELGDSALYLCASSSGQGSYNEQFFGPGTRLTVL.